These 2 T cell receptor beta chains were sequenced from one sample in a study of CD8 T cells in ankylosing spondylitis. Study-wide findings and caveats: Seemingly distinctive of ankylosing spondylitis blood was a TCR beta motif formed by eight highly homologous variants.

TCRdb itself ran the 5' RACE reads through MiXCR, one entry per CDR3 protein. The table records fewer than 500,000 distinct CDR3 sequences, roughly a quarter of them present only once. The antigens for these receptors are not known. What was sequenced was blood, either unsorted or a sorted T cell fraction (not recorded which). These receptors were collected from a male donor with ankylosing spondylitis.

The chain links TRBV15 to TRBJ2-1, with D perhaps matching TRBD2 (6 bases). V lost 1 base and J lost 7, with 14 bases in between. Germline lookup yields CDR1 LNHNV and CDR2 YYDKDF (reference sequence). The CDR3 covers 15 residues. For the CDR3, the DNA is TGTGCCACCAGCAGAGGAGGGACTCCATCGAATGAGCAGTTCTTC. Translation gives CATSRGGTPSNEQFF. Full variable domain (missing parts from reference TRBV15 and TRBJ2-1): DAMVIQNPRYQVTQFGKPVTLSCSQTLNHNVMYWYQQKSSQAPKLLFHYYDKDFNNEADTPDNFQSRRPNTSFCFLDIRSPGLGDTAMYLCATSRGGTPSNEQFFGPGTRLTVL.

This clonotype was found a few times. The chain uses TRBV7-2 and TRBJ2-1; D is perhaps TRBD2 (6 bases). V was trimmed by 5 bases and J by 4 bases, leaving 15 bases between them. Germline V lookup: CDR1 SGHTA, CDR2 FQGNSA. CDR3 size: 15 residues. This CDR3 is CASSPQVAAYNEQFF. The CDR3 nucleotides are TGTGCCAGCAGCCCCCAGGTAGCGGCGTACAATGAGCAGTTCTTC. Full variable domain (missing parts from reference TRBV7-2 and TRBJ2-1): GAGVSQSPSNKVTEKGKDVELRCDPISGHTALYWYRQSLGQGLEFLIYFQGNSAPDKSGLPSDRFSAERTGGSVSTLTIQRTQQEDSAVYLCASSPQVAAYNEQFFGPGTRLTVL.